This T cell receptor beta chain is drawn from a study of shared clonotypes between healthy human individuals (dated by TCRdb to about 2020). Some background on the complete study: A couple of women and three men aged 18 to 49 years were included in the cohort. For each donor, three plates each were used for CD4 naive and CD4 memory, two plates were used for CD8 naive, and one plate was used for CD8 memory. To estimate repertoire size and how much clonotype sharing occurs between individuals, the study deeply sequenced the blood TCR repertoires of 4 to 6 healthy adults. Different laboratories and diverse techniques were used to prepare libraries and sequence TCR repertoires, to increase sequencing depth and limit assay-specific biases. Leukapheresis yielded between about 0.94 and 8.9 billion PBMCs per donor.

TCR CDR3 regions were amplified from genomic DNA by multiplex PCR using the deep immunoSEQ assay. Extracted genomic DNA from each cell subset was spread evenly across all wells of several immunoSEQ 96-well plates, with each plate serving as a replicate. For sorted subsets, about 0.2 ug genomic DNA, equal to tens of thousands of T cell genomes, was loaded into each replicate PCR. The purified libraries were quantified using a Qubit 3.0 fluorometer, sized with a Bioanalyzer 2100, and then quantified again using the KAPA Library Quantification kit. Every immunoSEQ 96-well plate was sequenced on a separate single-read 150-cycle Illumina NextSeq 550 flow cell. Per the authors' processing: Because only junctional sequences without quality scores were contained in the immunoSEQ output, filtering matching that applied to full-length reads could not be performed. Sequences were annotated with PyIR, a Python wrapper for IgBLAST v1.9, using IMGT germline references to assign V/J genes and CDR3. Reads were removed for weak V/J assignments (E-value above 1e-6), missing CDR3, stop codons, out-of-frame junctions, or ambiguous translated residues. V3J clonotypes were defined as sequences sharing the same inferred V gene, J gene, and CDR3 amino acid sequence. To compute the percentage overlap between repertoires, the number of shared unique clonotypes was divided by the size of the smaller repertoire. Three approaches were used to assess repertoire richness: RTK rarefaction, the Chao1 estimator, and Recon v2.1 estimates of unobserved clonotypes. Generation probabilities for all TCRbeta clonotypes obtained by the gDNA method from a handful of donors were computed using OLGA. The immuneACCESS repertoire file appears here via TCRdb, limited to in-frame rearrangements. These files lack a portion of the clones; in checked studies, under half of the deficit traces to unresolved V genes, and the cause of the others is not known. That table gives V, J and clone size, and the DNA gave D and trimming. The sample yields over a million clones; over 95% were counted once. The ten most abundant clones make up approximately 1.1% of the sample.

V lost 5 bases and J lost 2 bases; the stretch between them is 10 bases long. The germline V gene yields SNHLY for CDR1 and FYNNEI for CDR2. The CDR3 runs 14 amino acids, cysteine and phenylalanine included. Only CDR3 DNA is held: 42 bases, read in frame from base 1. Broader findings and caveats from the paper: Because the study included only a small number of donors, the genetic and exposure-history diversity represented was limited. Only blood was sampled, and tissue TCR repertoires likely differ from those in blood. Pairwise subsampling led to the expectation that sequencing depth would affect the degree of clonotype sharing among donors. When a handful of donors were compared, the shared fraction of clonotypes was about 5% for naive CD4, roughly 3.4% for naive CD8, about 2.4% for memory CD4, and 0.4% for memory CD8. Naive subsets generally had larger estimated clonotype richness than memory subsets. Compared with non-shared clonotypes, clonotypes shared by all four sorted-subset donors had higher generation probabilities. Incomplete sequencing was indicated by rarefaction of sorted-subset datasets, despite the large sequencing depth.

The donors were healthy, HIV-negative adults with no recently reported acute infections or vaccinations. All donors were Caucasian adults living in Nashville, Tennessee, USA. CD4+ T cells were enriched through magnetic negative selection, after which naive cells were positively selected on CD45RA and the remaining negative fraction served as the memory subset. After blood collection by leukapheresis, PBMCs were isolated using Ficoll-Histopaque density gradient centrifugation and then cryopreserved in the vapor phase of liquid nitrogen. Analytical flow cytometry was used to check the purity and quantity of every magnetically sorted T cell population. Genomic DNA was isolated from every sorted fraction and measured by UV absorbance on a Nanodrop 2000c. A word on this clone: Its antigen has not been determined. There are no base qualities to consult, and no much larger clone falls within one base.

Sample: naive CD4+ T cells sorted from blood. The intended sense of this specimen's cell subset or site label: CD45RA+ positively selected. The receptor was derived from a man in his thirties or forties in good health. The sequence is built from TRBV2 and TRBJ1-5, with TRBD1 tentatively as D gene (5 bases match). The CDR3: CASSTQGGNQPQHF. The sequenced DNA is TGTGCCAGCAGTACGCAGGGTGGCAATCAGCCCCAGCATTTT. Reference TRBV2 and TRBJ1-5 proteins supply the regions before and after the CDR3; the full variable domain is: EPEVTQTPSHQVTQMGQEVILRCVPISNHLYFYWYRQILGQKVEFLVSFYNNEISEKSEIFDDQFSVERPDGSNFTLKIRSTKLEDSAMYFCASSTQGGNQPQHFGDGTRLSIL.